The following is a T cell receptor (beta chain) sequence with its context. This specimen comes from a study of blood T cell repertoires in COVID-19. Study-level background: Acute and convalescent COVID-19 samples came from the United States, Italy and Spain. The cDNA or gDNA used as material had been derived from T cells, B-cell-depleted T cells, or PBMCs.

Germline V CDR1 and CDR2: SGHNT, YYREEE (reference sequence). V was shortened by 3 bases and J by 6 bases, with 8 bases between the two germline ends. CDR3 length equals 12 residues. Methods used by the authors: Reference gene primer amplification gave estimated nucleated cell counts. Assay: immunoSEQ multiplex PCR; the TCRdb copy retains only in-frame clones and omits some. The V and J calls and clone size come from that table; D and trimming were worked out from the DNA. The repertoire consists of under 250,000 clones, with approximately 84% occurring once and the leading ten covering 2% to 2.5%. This TCR was sampled from a woman aged 55-70 years with acute or convalescent COVID-19. The sequenced sample consisted of peripheral blood. The chain couples TRBV5-4 to TRBJ2-3; D not resolved. The CDR3 sequence is CASSSPFDTQYF. The CDR3 DNA reads TGTGCCAGCAGCTCCCCCTTTGATACGCAGTATTTT.